The 20 T cell receptor beta chains presented below share a single source sample, sequenced in a study of tumor and adjacent non-tumor tissue in lung cancer. This sample's RNA came from whole unsorted tissue. This non-tumor lung sample came from over 3 cm beyond the tumor edge. The library came from three nested PCR rounds adapted from ARM-PCR protocols. One entry per CDR3 protein results from TCRdb running MiXCR on the multiplex PCR reads. The repertoire holds more than 55,000 distinct CDR3 sequences, 76% seen once, with roughly 45% in the top ten. What was sequenced was distant non-tumor lung tissue. All receptors come from a man aged 60 to 75 with non-small cell lung cancer.

Remarks on this clonotype: The junction and the germline gene differ at one end; a read error may be behind it. The chain has TRBV12-3 or TRBV12-4 and TRBJ1-1; D is perhaps TRBD1 (5 bases). This CDR3 region has 13 residues. CDR3 nucleotides: TGTGCCGGCAGTTTGATGGGGCTTACTGAAGCTTTCTTT. Its protein product is CAGSLMGLTEAFF.

As to this clonotype: The junction and the germline gene differ at one end; a read error may be behind it. The chain has TRBV4-2 and TRBJ2-7, with D perhaps matching TRBD1 (6 bases). CDR3 size: 14 residues. Germline CDR1 reads LGHNA; CDR2 reads YNFKEQ. Here the CDR3 reads CDSNSIGGRDEQYF. The CDR3 nucleotides are TGTGACAGCAACTCGATAGGGGGTAGGGACGAGCAGTACTTC.

This clonotype was seen repeatedly, ten times or more. A much larger clone differs by one base, so this may be a read error. The chain joins TRBV14 to TRBJ2-1; 10 bases match TRBD2. Trimming took 3 bases from V and 11 from J; bases not matched to a gene: 7. Germline V gene sequence: CDR1 SGHDN, CDR2 FVKESK. The CDR3 is made up of 14 amino acids. CDR3 loop: CASSQASGGRQQFF. The CDR3, as DNA: TGTGCCAGCAGCCAGGCTAGCGGGGGAAGGCAGCAGTTCTTC.

Worth noting for this clonotype: At one end, the junction sequence differs from germline, possibly due to a read error. The gene calls are TRBV20-1 and TRBJ1-5; D might be TRBD1 (6 bases). The germline CDR1 and CDR2 sequences are DFQATT and SNEGSKA (reference sequence). This CDR3 spans 15 amino acids. The CDR3 region is CSARGQDRPNQPHHF. As DNA, the CDR3 is TGCAGCGCTAGAGGTCAGGACAGACCTAATCAGCCCCATCATTTT.

Points on this clonotype: At one of its ends the junction is not consistent with the germline gene, which may arise from a read error. J is TRBJ2-1 and V is TRBV11-1; D unresolved. CDR3 length equals 12 residues. Germline V lookup: CDR1 SGHAT, CDR2 FQDESV (reference sequence). CDR3 loop: CTRSLDYNEQFF. CDR3 coding DNA: TGTACCAGAAGCTTAGATTACAATGAGCAGTTCTTC.

On this clonotype itself: Germline is not matched at one junction end, which may reflect a read error. This rearrangement joins TRBV5-5 to TRBJ2-1; D tentatively fits TRBD1 or TRBD2 (5 bases each). Per germline, CDR1 SGHKS and CDR2 YYEKEE (reference sequence). The CDR3 totals 14 residues. CDR3 bases: TGTGACAGCAGCTTCGGGAATCGGGGCGATAAGCAGTTCTTC. It codes for CDSSFGNRGDKQFF. The entire variable domain, with the rest obtained from reference TRBV5-5 and TRBJ2-1, is as follows: DAGVTQSPTHLIKTRGQQVTLRCSPISGHKSVSWYQQVLGQGPQFIFQYYEKEERGRGNFPDRFSARQFPNYSSELNVNALLLGDSALYLCDSSFGNRGDKQFFGPGTRLTVL.

On this clonotype: A clone one base away is much larger, so this may be a read error. V is TRBV28 and J is TRBJ2-5; 8 nucleotides match TRBD2. This CDR3 is built from 13 residues. Germline values: CDR1 MDHEN, CDR2 SYDVKM. CDR3 bases: TGTGCCAGCCAGCGGGAGTGGCAAGAGATCCAGTACTTC. It specifies CASQREWQEIQYF.

The chain is built from TRBV4-1 and TRBJ1-1, with TRBD1 identical over 7 bases. Per germline, CDR1 MGHRA and CDR2 YSYEKL. This CDR3 has 18 amino acids. The chain's CDR3 is CSGSQAPGTVIVNTEAFF. The CDR3 nucleotides are TGCTCCGGCAGCCAAGCCCCCGGGACAGTTATAGTGAACACTGAAGCTTTCTTT.

This chain joins TRBV20-1 and TRBJ2-1; a possible D gene is TRBD2 (6 bases). V lost 3 bases to trimming and J lost 9 bases, with 21 bases between them. Per the germline V gene, CDR1 is DFQATT and CDR2 is SNEGSKA (reference sequence). The CDR3 loop spans 15 amino acids. The CDR3 sequence: CSASLTSGGVSEQFF. The DNA for the CDR3 is TGCAGTGCTAGTCTGACTAGTGGAGGGGTCAGTGAGCAGTTCTTC.

This clonotype has more than one count but fewer than ten. Mismatch with germline at one junction end may stem from a read error. V is TRBV29-1 and J is TRBJ2-7; D might be TRBD1 or TRBD2, each matching 5 bases. The CDR3 sequence is 15 residues long. The germline V gene encodes CDR1 SQVTM and CDR2 ANQGSEA. DNA of the CDR3: TGCAGCGTTGAAGATCGGGAAAGGGGCTCCTATGAGCGGTACTTC. Protein sequence: CSVEDRERGSYERYF.

The genes are TRBV4-1 and TRBJ2-7, with D possibly being TRBD2 (6 bases). Trimming removed 0 bases from V and 6 bases from J, with 18 bases in between. This CDR3 region has 16 residues. Germline loops: CDR1 MGHRA, CDR2 YSYEKL. The CDR3 DNA is TGCGCCAGCAGCCAAGATTCAGGTACCGGGAGCCGCGAGCAGTACTTC. This gives the protein CASSQDSGTGSREQYF.

This clonotype was picked up many times. V is TRBV20-1 and J is TRBJ2-1, with 8 positions matching TRBD2. The CDR3 has 14 residues. Germline V gene data show CDR1 as DFQATT and CDR2 as SNEGSKA (reference sequence). Trimming took 3 bases from V and 4 from J; bases not matched to a gene: 5. For the CDR3, the DNA is TGCAGTGCTAGGGGGGGACTAGGGTACAATGAGCAGTTCTTC. Protein sequence: CSARGGLGYNEQFF.

With respect to this clonotype: A much larger clonotype is one base distant, so this may be a read error. The chain couples TRBV28 to TRBJ2-4, with 8 bases lining up with TRBD1. CDR3 length equals 19 residues. Germline V CDR1 and CDR2: MDHEN, SYDVKM. V lost 6 bases to trimming and J lost 2 bases; unmatched junction nucleotides: 18. CDR3 DNA: TGTGCCAGCAGGCCACCGGCAGGGGGCTCCAGCGCAACCAAAAACATTCAGTACTTC. It encodes CASRPPAGGSSATKNIQYF.

As concerns this clonotype: A read error may produce the germline difference seen at one junction end. This sequence joins TRBV11-1 and TRBJ2-2; D is unclear. The CDR3 runs to 14 residues. The V gene's germline CDR1 is SGHAT and CDR2 FQDESV (reference sequence). CDR3 DNA sequence: TGTGCCAGCAGCTATACCAATGTCACCGGAGAGCTGTTTTTT. This codes for CASSYTNVTGELFF.

Concerning this clonotype: One end of the junction fails to match germline, which may point to a read error. The chain employs TRBV4-1 and TRBJ2-5, with D perhaps TRBD2 (6 bases). Germline-derived CDR1 and CDR2 are MGHRA and YSYEKL. This CDR3 has 14 residues. As DNA, the CDR3 is TGCGTCAGCAGCCCCGGCCGGGAGCGGGAGACCCAGTACTTC. Residues: CVSSPGRERETQYF.

On this clonotype: The junction shows a germline mismatch at one end, possibly a read error. The chain combines TRBV29-1 with TRBJ2-1; D is unclear. Germline values: CDR1 SQVTM, CDR2 ANQGSEA. The CDR3 extends over 13 amino acids. The CDR3 spells CNGAALSYNEQFF. In DNA, the CDR3 is TGCAACGGAGCCGCGTTGTCCTACAATGAGCAGTTTTTC.

As to this clonotype: A read error is possible here, since a much larger clone lies one base away. V usage is TRBV5-6 and J usage is TRBJ2-3; possible D gene TRBD1, 5 bases. CDR3 length: 18 amino acids. V was cut by 1 base and J by 1 base, with 19 bases left in between. From germline, CDR1 is SGHDT and CDR2 YYEEEE. The CDR3 DNA reads as TGTGCCAGCAGCTTGTCTACAGGTGTCCTGCTTGGCACAGATACGCAGTATTTT. It is translated as CASSLSTGVLLGTDTQYF.

A remark on this clonotype: It is likely a read error, because the conserved phenylalanine at the end of the CDR3 is missing. The chain carries TRBV5-1 and TRBJ2-5; no reliable D call. The CDR3 covers 15 residues. Germline V gives CDR1 SGHRS, CDR2 YFSETQ. The DNA of the CDR3 is TGCGCCAGCTGCTTGGAAGACGGCCGGTCGGAGACCCAGTACTTA. Its translation is CASCLEDGRSETQYL.

This clonotype has a count of ten or more. The V call is TRBV5-4, the J call TRBJ2-5; 15 nucleotides agree with TRBD2. J lost 5 bases, V lost 4 bases, and 6 bases had no gene match. The CDR3 is 16 amino acids. Germline V CDR1 and CDR2: SGHNT, YYREEE (reference sequence). The chain's CDR3 is CASSPGTSGRRETQYF. CDR3 nucleotide sequence: TGTGCCAGCAGCCCTGGGACTAGCGGGAGGAGGGAGACCCAGTACTTC.

As for this clonotype: The missing conserved phenylalanine or tryptophan at the end of this CDR3 makes a read error likely. The chain carries TRBV11-1 and TRBJ2-1; D gene uncertain. Germline V gene data show CDR1 as SGHAT and CDR2 as FQDESV (reference sequence). The CDR3 has 15 residues. CDR3 protein: CASSFDTYSTNGQFI. The CDR3 bases are TGTGCCAGTAGCTTCGACACCTATAGCACCAATGGGCAGTTCATC.